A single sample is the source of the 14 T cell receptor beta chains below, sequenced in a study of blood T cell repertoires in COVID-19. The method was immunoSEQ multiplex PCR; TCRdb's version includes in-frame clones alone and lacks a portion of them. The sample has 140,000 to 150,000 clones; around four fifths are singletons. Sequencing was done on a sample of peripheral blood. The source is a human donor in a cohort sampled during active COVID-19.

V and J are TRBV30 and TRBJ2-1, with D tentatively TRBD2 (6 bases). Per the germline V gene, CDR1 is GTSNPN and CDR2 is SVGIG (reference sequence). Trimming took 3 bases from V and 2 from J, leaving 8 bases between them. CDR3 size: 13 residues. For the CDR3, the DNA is TGTGCCTGGAGGTCGGGGGCCTACAATGAGCAGTTCTTC. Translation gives CAWRSGAYNEQFF.

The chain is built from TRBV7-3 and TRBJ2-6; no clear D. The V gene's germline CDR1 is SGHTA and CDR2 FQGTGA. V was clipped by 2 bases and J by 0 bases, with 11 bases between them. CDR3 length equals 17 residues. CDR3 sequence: CASSLSGTNSGANVLTF. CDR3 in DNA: TGTGCCAGCAGCTTATCAGGAACCAACTCTGGGGCCAACGTCCTGACTTTC.

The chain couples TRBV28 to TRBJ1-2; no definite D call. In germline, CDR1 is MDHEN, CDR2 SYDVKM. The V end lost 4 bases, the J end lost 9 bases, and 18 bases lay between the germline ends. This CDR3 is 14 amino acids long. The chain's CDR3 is CASSYTALPTRYTF. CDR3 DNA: TGTGCCAGCAGTTATACAGCACTCCCAACACGCTACACCTTC.

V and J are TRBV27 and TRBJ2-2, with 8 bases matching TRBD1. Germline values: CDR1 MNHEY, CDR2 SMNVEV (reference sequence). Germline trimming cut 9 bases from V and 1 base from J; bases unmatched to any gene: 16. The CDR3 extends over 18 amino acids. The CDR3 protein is CASMDRVLSAVNTGELFF. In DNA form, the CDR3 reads TGTGCCAGTATGGACAGGGTCCTTTCTGCGGTGAACACCGGGGAGCTGTTTTTT.

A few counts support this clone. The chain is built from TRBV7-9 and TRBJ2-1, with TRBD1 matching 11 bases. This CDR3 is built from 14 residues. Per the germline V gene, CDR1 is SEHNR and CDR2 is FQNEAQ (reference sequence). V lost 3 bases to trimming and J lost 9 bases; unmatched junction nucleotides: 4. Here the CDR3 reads CASSFGQGASEQFF. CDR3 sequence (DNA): TGTGCCAGCAGCTTTGGACAGGGGGCATCTGAGCAGTTCTTC.

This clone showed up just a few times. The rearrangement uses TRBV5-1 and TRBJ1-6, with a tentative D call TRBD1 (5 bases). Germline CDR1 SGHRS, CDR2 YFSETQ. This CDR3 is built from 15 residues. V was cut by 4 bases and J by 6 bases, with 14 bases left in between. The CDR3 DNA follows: TGCGCCAGCAGCGCCCCGGGACTGCCTAATTCACCCCTCCACTTT. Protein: CASSAPGLPNSPLHF.

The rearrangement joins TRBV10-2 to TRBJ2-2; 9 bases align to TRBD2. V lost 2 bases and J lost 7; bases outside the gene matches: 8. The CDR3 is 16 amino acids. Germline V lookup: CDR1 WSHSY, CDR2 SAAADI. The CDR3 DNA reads TGCGCCAGCAGTGAGGCGGGGGGGCCGTTTAACGGGGAGCTGTTTTTT. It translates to CASSEAGGPFNGELFF.

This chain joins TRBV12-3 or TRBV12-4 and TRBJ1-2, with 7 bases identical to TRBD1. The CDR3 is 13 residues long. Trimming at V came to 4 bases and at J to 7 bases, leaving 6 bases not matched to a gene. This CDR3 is CASSSPGQVGYTF. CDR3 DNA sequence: TGTGCCAGCAGTTCCCCCGGACAGGTTGGCTACACCTTC.

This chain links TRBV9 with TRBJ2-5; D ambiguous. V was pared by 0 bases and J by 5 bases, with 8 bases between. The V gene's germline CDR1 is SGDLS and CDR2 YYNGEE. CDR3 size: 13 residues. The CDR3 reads CASSVGASETQYF. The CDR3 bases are TGTGCCAGCAGCGTAGGCGCTTCGGAGACCCAGTACTTC.

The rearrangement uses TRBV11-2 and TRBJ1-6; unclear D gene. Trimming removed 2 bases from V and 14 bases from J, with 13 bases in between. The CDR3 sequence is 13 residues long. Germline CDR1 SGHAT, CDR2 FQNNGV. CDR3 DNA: TGTGCCAGCAGCTTACCCGGCTTTCAGGCCCTCCACTTT. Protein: CASSLPGFQALHF.

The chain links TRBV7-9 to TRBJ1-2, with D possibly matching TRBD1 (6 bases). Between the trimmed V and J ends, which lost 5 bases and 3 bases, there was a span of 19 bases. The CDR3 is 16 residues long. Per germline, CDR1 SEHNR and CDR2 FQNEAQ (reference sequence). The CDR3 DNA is TGTGCCAGCAGCCCCCGCACGGGGGGCGAGGACTATGGCTACACCTTC. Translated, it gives CASSPRTGGEDYGYTF.

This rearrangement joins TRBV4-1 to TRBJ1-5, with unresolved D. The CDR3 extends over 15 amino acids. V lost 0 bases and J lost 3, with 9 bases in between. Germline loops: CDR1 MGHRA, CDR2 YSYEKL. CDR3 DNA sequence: TGCGCCAGCAGCCAAGATGGAGGGATCAATCAGCCCCAGCATTTT. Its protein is CASSQDGGINQPQHF.

The CDR3 is CASSPMDSIAYEQYF. The CDR3 DNA sequence: TGTGCCAGCTCACCGATGGACAGTATAGCCTACGAGCAGTACTTC. V is TRBV18 and J is TRBJ2-7; a possible D gene is TRBD1 (6 bases). CDR1 is KGHSH, CDR2 LQKENI, per germline. V lost 3 bases and J lost 2, with 14 bases in between. This CDR3 is 15 amino acids long.

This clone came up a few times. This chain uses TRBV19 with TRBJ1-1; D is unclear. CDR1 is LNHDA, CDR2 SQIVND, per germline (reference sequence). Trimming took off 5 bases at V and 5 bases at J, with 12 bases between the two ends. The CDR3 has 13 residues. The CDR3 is CASSLEGPTEAFF. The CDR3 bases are TGTGCCAGTAGTTTGGAGGGTCCAACTGAAGCTTTCTTT.